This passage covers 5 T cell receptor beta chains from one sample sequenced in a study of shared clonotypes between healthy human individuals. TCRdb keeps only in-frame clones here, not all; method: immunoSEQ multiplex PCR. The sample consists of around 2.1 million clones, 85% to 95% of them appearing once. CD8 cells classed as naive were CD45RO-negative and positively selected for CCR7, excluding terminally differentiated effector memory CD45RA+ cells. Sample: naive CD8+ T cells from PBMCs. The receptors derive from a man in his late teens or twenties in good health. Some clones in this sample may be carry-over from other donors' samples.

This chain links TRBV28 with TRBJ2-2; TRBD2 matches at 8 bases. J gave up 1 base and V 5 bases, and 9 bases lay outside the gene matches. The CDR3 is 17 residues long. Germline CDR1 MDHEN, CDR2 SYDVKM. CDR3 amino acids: CASSGPGLGKNTGELFF. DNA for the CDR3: TGTGCCAGCAGTGGCCCGGGACTAGGAAAGAACACCGGGGAGCTGTTTTTT.

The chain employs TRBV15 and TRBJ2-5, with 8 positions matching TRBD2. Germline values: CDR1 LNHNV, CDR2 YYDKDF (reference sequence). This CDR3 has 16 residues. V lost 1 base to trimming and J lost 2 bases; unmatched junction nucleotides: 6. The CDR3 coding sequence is TGTGCCACCAGCAGAGGACGCGGGGGGTTACAAGAGACCCAGTACTTC. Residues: CATSRGRGGLQETQYF. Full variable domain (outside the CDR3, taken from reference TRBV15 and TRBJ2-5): DAMVIQNPRYQVTQFGKPVTLSCSQTLNHNVMYWYQQKSSQAPKLLFHYYDKDFNNEADTPDNFQSRRPNTSFCFLDIRSPGLGDTAMYLCATSRGRGGLQETQYFGPGTRLLVL.

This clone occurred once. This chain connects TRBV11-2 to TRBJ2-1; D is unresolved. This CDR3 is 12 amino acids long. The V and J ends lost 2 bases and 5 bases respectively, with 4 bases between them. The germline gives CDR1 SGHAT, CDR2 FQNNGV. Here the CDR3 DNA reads TGTGCCAGCAGCTTAACGGACAATGAGCAGTTCTTC. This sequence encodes CASSLTDNEQFF.

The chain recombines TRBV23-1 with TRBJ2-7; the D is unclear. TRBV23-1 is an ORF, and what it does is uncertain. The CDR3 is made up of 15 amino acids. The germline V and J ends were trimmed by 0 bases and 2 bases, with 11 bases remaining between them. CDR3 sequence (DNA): TGCGCCAGCAGTCAATCGCCGGCAGTGGCCTACGAGCAGTACTTC. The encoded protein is CASSQSPAVAYEQYF.

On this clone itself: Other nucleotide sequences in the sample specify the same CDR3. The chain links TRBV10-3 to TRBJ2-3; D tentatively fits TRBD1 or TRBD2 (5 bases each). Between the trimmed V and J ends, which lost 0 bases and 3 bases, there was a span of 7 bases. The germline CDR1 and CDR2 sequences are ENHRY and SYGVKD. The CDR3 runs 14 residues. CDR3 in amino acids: CAISESGPTDTQYF. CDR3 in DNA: TGTGCCATCAGTGAGTCGGGACCTACAGATACGCAGTATTTT.